This T cell receptor beta chain comes out of a study of blood T cell repertoires in COVID-19. Study-level information: Sources were T cells, B-cell-depleted T cells, or PBMCs; the material itself was cDNA or gDNA.

The CDR3 length is 13 residues. The V and J ends lost 4 bases and 3 bases respectively, with 6 bases between them. Germline CDR1 SGHTA, CDR2 FQGNSA. Produced via immunoSEQ multiplex PCR; TCRdb's table is partial and in-frame only. The sample has about 160,000 clones; around 75% are singletons. The clonotype was recovered from an elderly woman with acute or convalescent COVID-19. The specimen sequenced was peripheral blood. V gene TRBV7-2 combines with J gene TRBJ2-2, with D possibly TRBD2 on 5 matching bases. In nucleotides, the CDR3 is TGTGCCAGCAGCTCGGACTACACCGGGGAGCTGTTTTTT. Its protein product is CASSSDYTGELFF. The variable domain in full, completed from reference TRBV7-2 and TRBJ2-2, reads GAGVSQSPSNKVTEKGKDVELRCDPISGHTALYWYRQSLGQGLEFLIYFQGNSAPDKSGLPSDRFSAERTGGSVSTLTIQRTQQEDSAVYLCASSSDYTGELFFGEGSRLTVL.